What follows are 4 T cell receptor beta chains derived from one specimen sequenced in a study of blood T cell repertoires in COVID-19. Using immunoSEQ multiplex PCR, the repertoire was profiled, and TCRdb retains in-frame clones only, with some absent. The sample lists 350,000 to 450,000 clones; approximately 90% were seen once. Sequenced: peripheral blood. Receptor source: a woman aged 40 to 50 with COVID-19, enrolled during active disease.

The chain combines TRBV6-4 with TRBJ2-1, with 9 bases identical to TRBD2. V was pared by 5 bases and J by 6 bases, with 8 bases of the junction left unmatched. This CDR3 comprises 15 residues. The V gene's germline CDR1 is MRHNA and CDR2 SNTAGT. For the CDR3, the DNA is TGTGCCAGCAGTCTGTCTAGCGGGACATCCAATGAGCAGTTCTTC. Residues: CASSLSSGTSNEQFF.

V and J are TRBV6-5 and TRBJ2-1; perhaps TRBD1 as D (6 bases). The germline CDR1 and CDR2 sequences are MNHEY and SVGAGI. V lost 3 bases, J lost 4 bases, and 13 bases lay in between. CDR3 length: 15 amino acids. CDR3 nucleotides: TGTGCCAGCAGTTATGGACAGACATTATACAATGAGCAGTTCTTC. This gives the protein CASSYGQTLYNEQFF.

The rearrangement links TRBV21-1 to TRBJ2-4; TRBD1 is the table's D call and was not checked against the DNA. TRBV21-1 is a pseudogene locus. This CDR3 is built from 15 residues. The CDR3 nucleotides are TGTGCCAGCAGCAATAGGGGGATAGCCAAAAACATTCAGTACTTC. Its protein is CASSNRGIAKNIQYF.

The genes are TRBV7-2 and TRBJ2-7; 7 positions match TRBD1. The CDR3 has 14 amino acids. V trimming: 2 bases; J trimming: 2 bases; junction bases outside the gene matches: 3. Germline V gives CDR1 SGHTA, CDR2 FQGNSA. Here the CDR3 reads CASSLTTGTYEQYF. The CDR3 bases are TGTGCCAGCAGCTTAACGACAGGGACCTACGAGCAGTACTTC.